This T cell receptor beta chain was identified during a study of vaccination and CD4 T cells after COVID-19. As for the study in general: Typically, post-vaccine samples were obtained a median roughly 75 days after dose two, within a range of 14 to 241.

Treatment denoted: approximately 9-day PBMC culture with coronavirus spike peptide pools or control peptides (ViraFEST assay). An Oncomine TCR Beta short-read assay was used to sequence the DNA from cultured CD4+ T cells. TCRdb re-derived calls from the PCR reads in MiXCR, one entry per CDR3 protein. The sample lists some 13,000 distinct CDR3 sequences; approximately 63% were seen once. Details on this clonotype: What it binds is unknown.

This sequence originates from a human donor who had recovered from COVID-19. Source material: CD4+ T cells from blood, cultured in vitro.

CDR3 sequence (DNA): TGTGCCAGCAGCTTCTCCAACTATGGCTACACCTTC. As protein: CASSFSNYGYTF. This chain links TRBV11-2 with TRBJ1-2; D gene unclear. The V gene's germline CDR1 is SGHAT and CDR2 FQNNGV. V lost 3 bases and J 2 bases, leaving 4 bases between the germline ends. The CDR3 consists of 12 residues. The full variable domain, rest sourced from reference TRBV11-2 and TRBJ1-2, is EAGVAQSPRYKIIEKRQSVAFWCNPISGHATLYWYQQILGQGPKLLIQFQNNGVVDDSQLPKDRFSAERLKGVDSTLKIQPAKLEDSAVYLCASSFSNYGYTFGSGTRLTVV.